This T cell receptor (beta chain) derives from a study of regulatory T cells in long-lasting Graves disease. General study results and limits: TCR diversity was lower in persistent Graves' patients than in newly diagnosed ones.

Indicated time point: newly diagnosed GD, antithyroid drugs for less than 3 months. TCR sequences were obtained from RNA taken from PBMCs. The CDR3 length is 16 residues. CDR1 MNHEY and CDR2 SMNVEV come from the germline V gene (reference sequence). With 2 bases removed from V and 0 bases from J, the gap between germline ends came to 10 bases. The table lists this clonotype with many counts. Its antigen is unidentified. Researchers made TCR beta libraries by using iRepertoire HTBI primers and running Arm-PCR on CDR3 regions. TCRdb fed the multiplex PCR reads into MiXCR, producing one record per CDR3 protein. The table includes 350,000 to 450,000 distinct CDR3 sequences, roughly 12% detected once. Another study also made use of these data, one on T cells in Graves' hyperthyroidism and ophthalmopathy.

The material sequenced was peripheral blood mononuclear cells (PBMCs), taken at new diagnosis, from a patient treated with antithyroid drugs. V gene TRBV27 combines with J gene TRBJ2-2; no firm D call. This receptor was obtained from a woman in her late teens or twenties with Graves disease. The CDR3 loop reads CASSLIPWPNTGELFF. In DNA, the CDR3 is TGTGCCAGCAGTTTAATCCCTTGGCCGAACACCGGGGAGCTGTTTTTT.